Below are 4 T cell receptor beta chains sequenced from a single sample in a study of human T cells and chemical hapten exposure (dated by TCRdb to the early 2020s). According to the study, the label for this sample's time point signals: healthy volunteer bleed at 2 weeks. Total RNA was extracted from unfractionated whole blood that had been collected in Tempus Blood RNA tubes. The library relied on RACE. Sequencing was performed on a NextSeq 500. Using fastp trimming at Q25 and MiXCR clonotype assembly, TCRdb reanalyzed the public sequencing data and kept in-frame beta chains. Every distinct CDR3 protein forms one entry, paired with its most common genes and DNA. The sample profile shows 45,000 or so distinct CDR3 sequences; approximately 4.8% of them were found once. The ten top clones hold roughly 5.8% of the sample. Sequencing used whole blood. The receptors come from a human donor in good health. Some clones in this sample may be carry-over from other donors' samples.

This chain connects TRBV11-2 to TRBJ1-1; no clear D gene. Germline-derived CDR1 and CDR2 are SGHAT and FQNNGV. This CDR3 has 14 amino acids. The V end was cut by 4 bases, the J end by 4 bases, with 13 bases between. This chain's CDR3 is CASSSIRLTTEAFF. As DNA, the CDR3 is TGTGCCAGCAGCTCAATAAGGCTCACCACTGAAGCTTTCTTT.

This clonotype was seen a handful of times. The chain joins TRBV6-1 to TRBJ2-7; D is uncertain. The CDR3 is made up of 14 amino acids. Germline assignment: CDR1 MNHNS and CDR2 SASEGT. V lost 7 bases and J 2 bases, leaving 15 bases between the germline ends. CDR3 sequence reads: CASTPHGQPYEQYF. CDR3 nucleotide sequence: TGTGCCAGCACCCCCCATGGGCAGCCCTACGAGCAGTACTTC.

This clonotype was counted ten times or more. The chain has TRBV5-1 and TRBJ2-3, with D possibly matching TRBD1 (5 bases). The CDR3 is 15 residues long. Germline CDR1 and CDR2: SGHRS and YFSETQ. Trimming removed 0 bases from V and 4 bases from J, with 12 bases in between. CDR3 in amino acids: CASSLVVVGPDTQYF. In DNA, the CDR3 is TGCGCCAGCAGCTTGGTGGTAGTGGGGCCAGATACGCAGTATTTT.

This clonotype was seen repeatedly, ten times or more. The chain joins TRBV9 to TRBJ1-4; 7 bases are shared with TRBD1. CDR1 SGDLS and CDR2 YYNGEE come from the germline V gene. The J segment lost 4 bases and the V segment lost 3 bases, leaving 6 bases of the junction unmatched. The CDR3 contains 15 residues. DNA for the CDR3: TGTGCCAGCAGCGGGACCGGGACAGTTAATGAAAAACTGTTTTTT. Translation gives CASSGTGTVNEKLFF.